This is a list of T cell receptor beta chains from one sample in a study of T cells in Graves' hyperthyroidism and ophthalmopathy. TCRdb fed the multiplex PCR reads into MiXCR, producing one record per CDR3 protein. The sample lists fewer than 350,000 distinct CDR3 sequences, roughly 18% seen once, with under 55% in the top ten. Sequencing was carried out using blood. These receptors originate from a woman in her forties or fifties with Graves' hyperthyroidism. Each CDR3 is given with its conserved first and last residue. The D gene is left open where the match is weak. Rows may omit the clone size; those that give it use once, few, many or a size class.

clone size: NA; J gene: TRBJ2-1; V gene: TRBV11-2; D gene: NA; CDR3 DNA: TGTGCCAGCGGCTGGACGACTAATGAGCAGTTCTTC; CDR3 protein: CASGWTTNEQFF
clone size: NA; J gene: TRBJ2-2; V gene: TRBV7-9; D gene: NA; CDR3 DNA: TGTGCCAGCAGCTTAAACGCGCCGAACACCGGGGAGCTGTTTTTT; CDR3 protein: CASSLNAPNTGELFF
clone size: many; J gene: TRBJ2-7; V gene: TRBV30; D gene: TRBD1; CDR3 DNA: TGTGCCTGGGAGGGGACAGCCAGCCCCTACGAGCAGTACTTC; CDR3 protein: CAWEGTASPYEQYF
clone size: few; J gene: TRBJ2-4; V gene: TRBV6-1; D gene: NA; CDR3 DNA: TGTGCCAGCAGAAGGGGGGATCTAGCCAAAAACATTCAGTACTTC; CDR3 protein: CASRRGDLAKNIQYF
clone size: few; J gene: TRBJ1-1; V gene: TRBV29-1; D gene: NA; CDR3 DNA: TGCAGCGTGTCTACTCAAGAGAACACTGAAGCTTTCTTT; CDR3 protein: CSVSTQENTEAFF
clone size: many; J gene: TRBJ2-5; V gene: TRBV12-3/TRBV12-4; D gene: NA; CDR3 DNA: TGTGCCAGCAGTTTTACGGGGGCTGAGACCCAGTACTTC; CDR3 protein: CASSFTGAETQYF
clone size: NA; J gene: TRBJ2-5; V gene: TRBV19; D gene: NA; CDR3 DNA: TGTGCCAGTAGTACGTCGCCCTTAAAATGGACAGCGTCACTAATTCAAGAGACCCAGTACTTC; CDR3 protein: CASSTSPLKWTASLIQETQYF
clone size: NA; J gene: TRBJ1-5; V gene: TRBV6-5; D gene: NA; CDR3 DNA: TGTGCCAGCAGTTACTCCAGACAGACAGATCAGCCCCAGCATTTT; CDR3 protein: CASSYSRQTDQPQHF
clone size: few; J gene: TRBJ2-5; V gene: TRBV3-1; D gene: NA; CDR3 DNA: TGTGCCAGCAGCCAAGAGGGGGCCTATCAAGAGACCCAGTACTTC; CDR3 protein: CASSQEGAYQETQYF
clone size: many; J gene: TRBJ2-7; V gene: TRBV27; D gene: TRBD1; CDR3 DNA: TGTGCCAGCAGTCCCGATCGACAGGGGAGAGAGCAGTACTTC; CDR3 protein: CASSPDRQGREQYF
clone size: few; J gene: TRBJ2-3; V gene: TRBV4-1; D gene: TRBD2; CDR3 DNA: TGCGCCAGCAGCCCGACTAGCGGGGGGATTGCGGATACGCAGTATTTT; CDR3 protein: CASSPTSGGIADTQYF
clone size: many; J gene: TRBJ2-1; V gene: TRBV5-1; D gene: TRBD2; CDR3 DNA: TGCGCCAGCAGCCCCCAAGCGGGGGGGGCCGGCAATGAGCAGTTCTTC; CDR3 protein: CASSPQAGGAGNEQFF
clone size: many; J gene: TRBJ2-7; V gene: TRBV2; D gene: TRBD2; CDR3 DNA: TGTGCCAGCAGTACCGGGACTAGCGGCGGCGAGCAGTACTTC; CDR3 protein: CASSTGTSGGEQYF
clone size: NA; J gene: TRBJ2-3; V gene: TRBV19; D gene: TRBD2; CDR3 DNA: TGTGCCAGTAGTCCCTGGACTAGCGGGGGCACAGATACGCAGTATTTT; CDR3 protein: CASSPWTSGGTDTQYF
clone size: NA; J gene: TRBJ2-5; V gene: TRBV28; D gene: NA; CDR3 DNA: TGTGCCAGCAGCCCCGGGCCAGGGGAGGAAGAGACCCAGTACTTC; CDR3 protein: CASSPGPGEEETQYF
clone size: many; J gene: TRBJ2-5; V gene: TRBV27; D gene: TRBD2; CDR3 DNA: TGTGCCAGCAGTTTATCACTAGCGGGGGGACAAGAGACCCAGTACTTC; CDR3 protein: CASSLSLAGGQETQYF
clone size: few; J gene: TRBJ2-2; V gene: TRBV3-1; D gene: NA; CDR3 DNA: TGTGCCAGCAGCCAAGGCCCGTCAGAGCTGTTTTTT; CDR3 protein: CASSQGPSELFF
clone size: many; J gene: TRBJ1-2; V gene: TRBV28; D gene: NA; CDR3 DNA: TGTGCCAGCAGTTTAGGCGGGGTGGCCTATGGCTACACCTTC; CDR3 protein: CASSLGGVAYGYTF
clone size: few; J gene: TRBJ2-2; V gene: TRBV27; D gene: TRBD1; CDR3 DNA: TGTGCCAGCAGTTTACTTCAGGGGGCGGGCGGGGAGCTGTTTTTT; CDR3 protein: CASSLLQGAGGELFF
clone size: few; J gene: TRBJ1-1; V gene: TRBV15; D gene: NA; CDR3 DNA: TGTGCCACCAGCAGAGGGGCTCAAATTCTTGGGCCGGATGCTTTCTTT; CDR3 protein: CATSRGAQILGPDAFF
clone size: few; J gene: TRBJ2-3; V gene: TRBV7-9; D gene: TRBD1; CDR3 DNA: TGTGCCAGCAGCCAGGGGGTTCATACGCAGTATTTT; CDR3 protein: CASSQGVHTQYF
clone size: NA; J gene: TRBJ2-3; V gene: TRBV3-1; D gene: NA; CDR3 DNA: TGTGCCAGCAGCCAATCCCACACAGATACGCAGTATTTT; CDR3 protein: CASSQSHTDTQYF
clone size: NA; J gene: TRBJ2-5; V gene: TRBV28; D gene: TRBD1; CDR3 DNA: TGTGCCAGCAGTTCATCACAGGGGATAGAGACCCAGTACTTC; CDR3 protein: CASSSSQGIETQYF
clone size: many; J gene: TRBJ2-3; V gene: TRBV30; D gene: TRBD2; CDR3 DNA: TGTGCCTGGAGTGTGAGCAGCGGGAGCTACACAGATACGCAGTATTTT; CDR3 protein: CAWSVSSGSYTDTQYF
clone size: NA; J gene: TRBJ2-1; V gene: TRBV12-3/TRBV12-4; D gene: TRBD1; CDR3 DNA: TGTGCCAGCAGAAGACAGGGGGATTGGAATGAGCAGTTCTTC; CDR3 protein: CASRRQGDWNEQFF
clone size: NA; J gene: TRBJ2-2; V gene: TRBV10-3; D gene: NA; CDR3 DNA: TGTGCCATCACCCGGGCCCAAACCGGGGAGCTGTTTTTT; CDR3 protein: CAITRAQTGELFF
clone size: once; J gene: TRBJ1-1; V gene: TRBV12-5; D gene: NA; CDR3 DNA: TGTGCTAGTGGTTTGGGGATGGCAGGGCGTGGCACTGAAGCTTTCTTT; CDR3 protein: CASGLGMAGRGTEAFF
clone size: few; J gene: TRBJ2-4; V gene: TRBV7-2; D gene: TRBD2; CDR3 DNA: TGTGCCAGCAGTCCCCTCGCCGGGACTAGCGGGGGGCCTCAGTACTTC; CDR3 protein: CASSPLAGTSGGPQYF
clone size: many; J gene: TRBJ2-7; V gene: TRBV7-9; D gene: TRBD2; CDR3 DNA: TGTGCCAGCAGCCCACTCAGGACTAGCGGGAAGGAGGGATACGAGCAGTACTTC; CDR3 protein: CASSPLRTSGKEGYEQYF